This entry describes one T cell receptor beta chain. What it binds is not known. These data are taken from a study of OX40 agonist ivuxolimab in advanced cancers. Study-level results: Low normalized T-cell clonal expansion was additionally recorded for some nonresponders.

Looked up from germline, CDR1 is SGDLS and CDR2 is YYNGEE. CDR3 length: 18 residues. With 1 base clipped from V and 4 bases from J, the junction kept 9 bases outside the gene matches. Repertoires were generated with immunoSEQ multiplex PCR, while TCRdb's copy carries only in-frame clones and drops some. This sample carries approximately 64,000 clones, 88% of them seen once, and the ten largest clones take roughly 0.67%. This material consisted of CD4+ or CD8+ T cells sorted from blood, taken in a trial of the OX40 agonist ivuxolimab. This receptor was obtained from an adult with an advanced solid tumor such as melanoma, head and neck, liver or kidney cancer. The V gene is TRBV9, the J gene TRBJ2-5; 14 positions agree with TRBD2. The CDR3 protein is CASSVPRLAGGMGETQYF. Written as DNA, the CDR3 is TGTGCCAGCAGCGTACCCAGACTAGCGGGAGGGATGGGAGAGACCCAGTACTTC.